This entry lists 14 T cell receptor beta chains sequenced from one sample in a study of shared clonotypes between healthy human individuals. Data came from immunoSEQ multiplex PCR; TCRdb stores just in-frame clones and leaves some out. Of 330,000 or so clones listed, about 70% are singletons. Sample: memory CD4+ T cells sorted from blood. Subset: CD45RA-negative fraction. The origin of the receptors is a man under 40 in good health.

The chain couples TRBV19 to TRBJ2-7; either TRBD1 or TRBD2 may fit D (5 bases each). Per germline, CDR1 LNHDA and CDR2 SQIVND (reference sequence). This CDR3 has 15 residues. The germline V and J ends were trimmed by 4 bases and 3 bases, with 16 bases remaining between them. CDR3 residues: CASSKTYGTGYEQYF. Written as DNA, the CDR3 is TGTGCCAGTAGTAAGACATACGGGACCGGCTACGAGCAGTACTTC.

There are a few counts of this clone. CDR3 sequence (DNA): TGTGCCTTGACAGTAAACTATAATTCACCCCTCCACTTT. Translated, it gives CALTVNYNSPLHF. V is TRBV30 and J is TRBJ1-6, with D possibly matching TRBD1 (5 bases). The germline V and J ends were trimmed by 7 bases and 3 bases, with 10 bases remaining between them. From germline, CDR1 is GTSNPN and CDR2 SVGIG (reference sequence). The CDR3 contains 13 residues.

As regards this clone: This sample also contains other DNA sequences that code for the same CDR3. In DNA form, the CDR3 reads TGTGCCAGCAGTTTACGCTATGGCTACACCTTC. This sequence encodes CASSLRYGYTF. The chain combines TRBV28 with TRBJ1-2, with D uncertain. CDR3 size: 11 residues. Germline V CDR1 and CDR2: MDHEN, SYDVKM. V lost 2 bases and J 4 bases, leaving 2 bases between the germline ends.

CDR3 bases: TGTGCCAGCTCACTTGCCGTTAGCACAGATACGCAGTATTTT. It is translated as CASSLAVSTDTQYF. This chain connects TRBV18 to TRBJ2-3; no definite D call. Deletions cut 4 bases from V and 0 bases from J, with 8 bases between. The germline V gene has CDR1 KGHSH and CDR2 LQKENI. This CDR3 contains 14 residues.

This clone was seen once. This chain connects TRBV6-1 to TRBJ2-3; unclear D gene. Trimming removed 2 bases at V and 2 bases at J, with 11 bases between. CDR1 and CDR2 from the germline V gene are MNHNS and SASEGT. The CDR3 covers 15 residues. CDR3 DNA: TGTGCCAGCAGTGAAATGGGCTCTTACACAGATACGCAGTATTTT. Its translation is CASSEMGSYTDTQYF.

The genes are TRBV7-9 and TRBJ1-1; a weak D match, TRBD1 (5 bases). This CDR3 has 12 residues. Trimming shortened V by 5 bases and J by 10 bases, and 14 bases separated the two germline ends. CDR1 and CDR2 from the germline V gene are SEHNR and FQNEAQ (reference sequence). The CDR3 spells CASSGEMGGAFF. CDR3 coding DNA: TGTGCCAGCAGCGGAGAGATGGGGGGAGCTTTCTTT. Full variable domain (rest looked up from reference TRBV7-9 and TRBJ1-1): DTGVSQNPRHKITKRGQNVTFRCDPISEHNRLYWYRQTLGQGPEFLTYFQNEAQLEKSRLLSDRFSAERPKGSFSTLEIQRTEQGDSAMYLCASSGEMGGAFFGQGTRLTVV.

The chain employs TRBV7-9 and TRBJ2-7, with 9 nucleotides matching TRBD2. The CDR3 has 18 residues. Trimming took 5 bases from V and 2 from J; bases not matched to a gene: 16. The V gene's germline CDR1 is SEHNR and CDR2 FQNEAQ (reference sequence). The chain's CDR3 is CASSPRGGGTSLTYEQYF. The CDR3 coding sequence is TGTGCCAGCAGCCCTAGGGGGGGTGGGACTAGCCTTACCTACGAGCAGTACTTC.

The CDR3 sequence is CSGGRFGYTF. CDR3 in DNA: TGCAGTGGGGGACGTTTTGGCTACACCTTC. The rearrangement joins TRBV20-1 to TRBJ1-2, with D perhaps matching TRBD1 (5 bases). From germline, CDR1 is DFQATT and CDR2 SNEGSKA (reference sequence). V was shortened by 7 bases and J by 7 bases, with 10 bases between the two germline ends. The CDR3 extends over 10 amino acids.

The V call is TRBV5-4, the J call TRBJ2-3; 7 nucleotides match TRBD1. V shed 6 bases and J 0 bases; nucleotides not matched to a gene: 10. The CDR3 has 16 amino acids. Germline lookup yields CDR1 SGHNT and CDR2 YYREEE (reference sequence). This CDR3 is CASTPGTAKSTDTQYF. CDR3 DNA: TGTGCCAGCACCCCGGGGACAGCCAAAAGCACAGATACGCAGTATTTT.

This clone was counted a few times. The chain employs TRBV25-1 and TRBJ1-4; tentatively, D is TRBD1 (5 bases). The CDR3 has 14 amino acids. V lost 4 bases and J lost 6, with 12 bases in between. CDR1 MGHDK and CDR2 SYGVNS come from the germline V gene. This chain's CDR3 is CASSGDSADEKLFF. The CDR3 DNA is TGTGCCAGCAGTGGGGACTCGGCGGATGAAAAACTGTTTTTT.

This chain uses TRBV6-5 with TRBJ2-1; 9 bases align to TRBD1. Germline loops: CDR1 MNHEY, CDR2 SVGAGI. The CDR3 runs to 15 residues. V was pared by 4 bases and J by 7 bases, with 8 bases of the junction left unmatched. CDR3 in DNA: TGTGCCAGCAGTTCAACAGGGGGCGCAAGGAATGAGCAGTTCTTC. Translation gives CASSSTGGARNEQFF.

The rearrangement links TRBV30 to TRBJ2-3; 7 nucleotides match TRBD1. Losses at the gene ends were 4 bases for V and 1 base for J; bases not matched to a gene: 2. The CDR3 length is 13 residues. CDR1 is GTSNPN, CDR2 SVGIG, per germline (reference sequence). CDR3 nucleotides: TGTGCCTGGACAACAGGGGGCACAGATACGCAGTATTTT. Amino acids: CAWTTGGTDTQYF.

The rearrangement joins TRBV7-2 to TRBJ1-1, with D possibly being TRBD1 (6 bases). The CDR3 spans 14 residues. The V end lost 7 bases, the J end lost 7 bases, and 19 bases lay between the germline ends. Per the germline V gene, CDR1 is SGHTA and CDR2 is FQGNSA. The CDR3 DNA sequence: TGTGCCAGCAAACTTACTAGGACAGTAAATGAAGCTTTCTTT. Translated: CASKLTRTVNEAFF.

This clone turned up a few times. The chain uses TRBV7-8 and TRBJ2-5, with unresolved D. The ends were cut back, 5 bases at V and 3 bases at J, with 13 bases in the middle. Germline loops: CDR1 SGHVS, CDR2 FQNEAQ. The CDR3 runs 14 residues. The chain's CDR3 is CASSPRSRKETQYF. CDR3 coding DNA: TGTGCCAGCAGCCCCCGTAGCCGAAAAGAGACCCAGTACTTC.